This T cell receptor beta chain came from a study of blood T cells in healthy people across ages. Study-level findings and limits: Comparison with aged donors showed that long-lived donors had more naive CD4+ cells and higher diversity.

Primers used in a second PCR of roughly 7 to 11 cycles were a sample-barcoded 5' primer and a J-beta primer mix. Carrying 12 random nucleotides, a template-switch adaptor labeled each individual cDNA molecule. TCRdb recomputed calls from the 5' RACE reads with MiXCR, one row per CDR3 protein. In the table there are roughly 1,500,000 distinct CDR3 sequences, about 31% of which are singletons. Notes on this clonotype: The antigen remains undetermined.

V shed 6 bases, J shed 2 bases, and the junction held 11 bases outside the gene matches. The CDR3 is 17 residues long. The study isolated at least 6.5 million PBMCs from each sample. This receptor was obtained from a woman in her twenties or thirties in good health. This chain connects TRBV12-3 or TRBV12-4 to TRBJ2-3; 10 nucleotides agree with TRBD2. The sample consisted of blood. The CDR3 coding sequence is TGTGCCAGCAGCCTTCTAGCGGGGGATCGACCCACAGATACGCAGTATTTT. Its protein product is CASSLLAGDRPTDTQYF.